Here is one T cell receptor beta chain with its context. The CDR3 consists of 18 residues. After removal of 5 bases from V and 0 bases from J, the junction contained 12 bases not matched to a gene. CDR1 is LNHDA and CDR2 is SQIVND in the germline V gene (reference sequence). This entry belongs to a study of blood T cell repertoires in COVID-19. As for the study in general: Sources were T cells, B-cell-depleted T cells, or PBMCs; the material itself was cDNA or gDNA.

Authors' methods: Reference gene primer amplification gave nucleated cell count estimates. Clones were read by immunoSEQ multiplex PCR, and TCRdb kept only the in-frame ones, dropping some. Clone size and V and J calls were adopted from that table, with D and trimming inferred from the DNA. The data hold approximately 110,000 clones, with about 85% observed a single time. The sequence was collected from a man between 35 and 55 years old with acute or convalescent COVID-19. Sequenced: peripheral blood. This sequence joins TRBV19 and TRBJ2-4; 8 bases line up with TRBD1. The CDR3 loop reads CASSVAGTGRGAKNIQYF. DNA of the CDR3: TGTGCCAGTAGTGTTGCCGGGACAGGCCGAGGAGCCAAAAACATTCAGTACTTC.